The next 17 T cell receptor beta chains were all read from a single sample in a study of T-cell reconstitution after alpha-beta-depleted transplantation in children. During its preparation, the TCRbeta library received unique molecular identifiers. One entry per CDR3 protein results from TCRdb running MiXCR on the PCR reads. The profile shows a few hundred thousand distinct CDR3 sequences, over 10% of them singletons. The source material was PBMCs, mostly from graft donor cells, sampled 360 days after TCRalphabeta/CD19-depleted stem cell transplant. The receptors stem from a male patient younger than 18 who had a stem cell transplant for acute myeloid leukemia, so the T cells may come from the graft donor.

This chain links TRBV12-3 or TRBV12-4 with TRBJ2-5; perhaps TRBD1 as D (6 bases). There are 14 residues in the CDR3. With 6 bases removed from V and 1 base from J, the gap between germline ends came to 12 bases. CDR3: CASSRTALQETQYF. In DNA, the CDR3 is TGTGCCAGCAGCAGGACAGCCCTCCAAGAGACCCAGTACTTC.

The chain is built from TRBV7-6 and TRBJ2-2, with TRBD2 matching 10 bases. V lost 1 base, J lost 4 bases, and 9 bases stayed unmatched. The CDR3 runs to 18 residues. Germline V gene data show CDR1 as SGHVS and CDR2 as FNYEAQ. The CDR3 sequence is CASSLVASGREFTGELFF. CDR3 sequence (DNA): TGTGCCAGCAGCTTAGTTGCTAGCGGGAGAGAATTCACCGGGGAGCTGTTTTTT.

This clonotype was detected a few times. CDR3 residues: CAWSERQGYQPQHF. CDR3 coding DNA: TGTGCCTGGAGTGAACGGCAGGGGTATCAGCCCCAGCATTTT. The chain joins TRBV30 to TRBJ1-5, with D possibly matching TRBD1 (6 bases). Germline CDR1 and CDR2: GTSNPN and SVGIG (reference sequence). V dropped 1 base and J dropped 5 bases, with 12 bases sitting between them. The CDR3 is 14 residues long.

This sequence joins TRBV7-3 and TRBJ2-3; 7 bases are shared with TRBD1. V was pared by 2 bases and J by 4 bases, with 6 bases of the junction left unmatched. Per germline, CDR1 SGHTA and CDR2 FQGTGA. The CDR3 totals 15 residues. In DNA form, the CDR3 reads TGTGCCAGCAGCTTATCGACAGGGTTTTCAGATACGCAGTATTTT. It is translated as CASSLSTGFSDTQYF.

The CDR3 DNA reads as TGTGCCAGCAGCGTAGGTATTACTAGCGGAACGGGAGAGCAGTACTTC. Its protein product is CASSVGITSGTGEQYF. The chain combines TRBV9 with TRBJ2-7; TRBD2 matches 8 bases. Germline loops: CDR1 SGDLS, CDR2 YYNGEE. The CDR3 length is 16 residues. Trimming cost V 0 bases and J 7 bases; bases outside gene matches: 12.

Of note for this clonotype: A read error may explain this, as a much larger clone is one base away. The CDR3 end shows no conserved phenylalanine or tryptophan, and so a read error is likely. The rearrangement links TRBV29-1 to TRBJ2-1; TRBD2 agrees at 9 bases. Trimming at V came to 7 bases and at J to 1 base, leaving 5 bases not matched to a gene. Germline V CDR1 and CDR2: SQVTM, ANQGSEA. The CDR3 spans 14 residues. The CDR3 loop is CSGGLARSYNEQFL. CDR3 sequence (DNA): TGCAGCGGCGGACTAGCGAGATCCTACAATGAGCAGTTCCTC.

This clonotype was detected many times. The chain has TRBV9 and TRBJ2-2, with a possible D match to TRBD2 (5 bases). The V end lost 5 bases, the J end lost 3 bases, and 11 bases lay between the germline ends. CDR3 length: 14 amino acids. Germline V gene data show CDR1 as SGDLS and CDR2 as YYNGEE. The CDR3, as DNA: TGTGCCAGCAGGCCTGGACTGTACACCGGGGAGCTGTTTTTT. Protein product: CASRPGLYTGELFF.

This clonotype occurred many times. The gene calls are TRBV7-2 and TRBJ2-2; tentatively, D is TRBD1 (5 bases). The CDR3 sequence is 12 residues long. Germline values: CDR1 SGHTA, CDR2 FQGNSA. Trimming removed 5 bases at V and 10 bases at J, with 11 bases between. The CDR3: CASSPLGEELFF. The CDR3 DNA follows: TGTGCCAGCAGCCCCTTAGGGGAGGAGCTGTTTTTT.

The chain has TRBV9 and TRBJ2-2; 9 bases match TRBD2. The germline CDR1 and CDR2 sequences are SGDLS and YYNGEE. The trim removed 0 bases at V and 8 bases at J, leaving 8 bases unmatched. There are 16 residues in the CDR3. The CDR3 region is CASSVGASGTSGELFF. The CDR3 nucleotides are TGTGCCAGCAGCGTAGGGGCTAGCGGGACGTCTGGGGAGCTGTTTTTT.

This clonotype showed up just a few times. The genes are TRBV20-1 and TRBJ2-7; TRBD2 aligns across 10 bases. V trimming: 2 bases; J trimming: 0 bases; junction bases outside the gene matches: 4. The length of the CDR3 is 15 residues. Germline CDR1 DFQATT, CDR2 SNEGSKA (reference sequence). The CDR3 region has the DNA TGCAGTGCTAGATTCGCTAGCGGGAGCTCCTACGAGCAGTACTTC. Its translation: CSARFASGSSYEQYF.

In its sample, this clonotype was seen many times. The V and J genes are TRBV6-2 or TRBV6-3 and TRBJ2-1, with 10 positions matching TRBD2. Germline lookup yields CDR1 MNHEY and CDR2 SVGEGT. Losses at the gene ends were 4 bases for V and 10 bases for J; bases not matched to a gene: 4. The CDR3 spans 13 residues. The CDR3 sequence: CASSFPGLAEQFF. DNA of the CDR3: TGTGCCAGCAGTTTTCCGGGACTAGCGGAGCAGTTCTTC.

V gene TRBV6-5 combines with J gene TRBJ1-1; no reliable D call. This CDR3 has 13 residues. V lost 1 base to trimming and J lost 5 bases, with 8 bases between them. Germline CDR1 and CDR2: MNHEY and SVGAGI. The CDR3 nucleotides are TGTGCCAGCAGTTACTGGGGAGAAACTGAAGCTTTCTTT. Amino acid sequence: CASSYWGETEAFF.

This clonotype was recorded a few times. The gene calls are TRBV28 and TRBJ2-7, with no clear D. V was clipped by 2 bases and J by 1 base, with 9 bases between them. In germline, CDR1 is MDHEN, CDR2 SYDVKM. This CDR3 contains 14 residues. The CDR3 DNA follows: TGTGCCAGCAGTTTAATCCTACCTTCCTACGAGCAGTACTTC. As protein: CASSLILPSYEQYF.

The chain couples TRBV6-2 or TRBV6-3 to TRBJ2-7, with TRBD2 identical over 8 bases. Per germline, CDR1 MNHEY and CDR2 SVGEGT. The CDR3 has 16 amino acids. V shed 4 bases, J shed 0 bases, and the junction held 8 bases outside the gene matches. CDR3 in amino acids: CASSSSGGASSYEQYF. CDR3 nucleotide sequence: TGTGCCAGCAGTTCCTCCGGGGGGGCTAGCTCCTACGAGCAGTACTTC.

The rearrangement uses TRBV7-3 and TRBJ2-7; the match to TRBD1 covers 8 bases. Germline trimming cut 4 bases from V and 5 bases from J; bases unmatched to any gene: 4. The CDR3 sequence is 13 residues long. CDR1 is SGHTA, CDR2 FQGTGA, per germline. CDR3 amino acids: CASSSRQGNEQYF. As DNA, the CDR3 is TGTGCCAGCAGCTCCCGACAGGGGAACGAGCAGTACTTC.

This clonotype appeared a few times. CDR3 amino acids: CSATPKNIQYF. In DNA, the CDR3 is TGCAGTGCTACTCCCAAAAACATTCAGTACTTC. The genes are TRBV20-1 and TRBJ2-4; no clear D gene. Between the trimmed V and J ends, which lost 4 bases and 2 bases, there was a span of 3 bases. This CDR3 is built from 11 residues. Germline lookup yields CDR1 DFQATT and CDR2 SNEGSKA (reference sequence).

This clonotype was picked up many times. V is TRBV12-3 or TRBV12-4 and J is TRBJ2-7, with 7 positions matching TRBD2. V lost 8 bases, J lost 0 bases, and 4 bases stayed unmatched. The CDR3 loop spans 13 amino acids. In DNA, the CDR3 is TGTGCCAGCGGACTAGAGATCTCCTACGAGCAGTACTTC. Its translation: CASGLEISYEQYF.